This T cell receptor beta chain was profiled in a study of T cells after yellow fever vaccination. Each CDR3 protein is one row after TCRdb ran MiXCR on the 5' RACE reads. This repertoire shows around 350,000 distinct CDR3 sequences, around a tenth found once; its top ten account for roughly 18%. The CDR3 spans 14 residues. V gave up 5 bases and J gave up 3 bases, with 14 bases separating them. Per the germline V gene, CDR1 is SGHRS and CDR2 is YFSETQ. The chain has TRBV5-1 and TRBJ2-5; D is perhaps TRBD2 (6 bases). This specimen consisted of PBMCs, obtained on the day of the first yellow fever vaccination. The receptor was isolated from a man aged 18 to 29 who received the YFV17D yellow fever vaccine. CDR3 coding DNA: TGCGCCAGCAGTAATGCGGCTAGCGAAGAGACCCAGTACTTC. Its translation: CASSNAASEETQYF.